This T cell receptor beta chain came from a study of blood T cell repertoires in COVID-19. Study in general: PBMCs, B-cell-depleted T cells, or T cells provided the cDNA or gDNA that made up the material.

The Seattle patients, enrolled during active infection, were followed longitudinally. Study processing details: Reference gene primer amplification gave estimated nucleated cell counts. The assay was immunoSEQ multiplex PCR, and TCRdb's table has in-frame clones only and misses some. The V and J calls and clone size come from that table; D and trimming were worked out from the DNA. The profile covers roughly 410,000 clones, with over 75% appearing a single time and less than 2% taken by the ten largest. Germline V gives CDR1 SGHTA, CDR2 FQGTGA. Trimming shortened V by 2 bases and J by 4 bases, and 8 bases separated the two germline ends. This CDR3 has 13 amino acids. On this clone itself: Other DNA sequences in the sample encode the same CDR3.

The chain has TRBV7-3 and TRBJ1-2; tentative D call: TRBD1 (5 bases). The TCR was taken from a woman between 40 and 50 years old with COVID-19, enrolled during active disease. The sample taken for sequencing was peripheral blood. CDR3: CASSLGQGYGYTF. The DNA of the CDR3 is TGTGCCAGCAGCTTAGGGCAGGGCTATGGCTACACCTTC.